These T cell receptor delta chains were read from a single sample in a study of gamma-delta chains in newborns, infants, children. TCRdb re-analyzed the reads via CATT. The sample has approximately 4,000 delta-chain clones; more than 3% are singletons. Sequencing was carried out using blood. The source is a child who was a newborn, infant or young child, either healthy, febrile or measles-vaccinated (not recorded which). CDR3s include the opening cysteine and the closing phenylalanine or tryptophan. The D gene is left open where the match is weak. Clone size appears in some rows only: once, few, many, or a class for an expanded clone.

>TRDJ1|15|TRDD3|TRDV3|medium-sized
CAIYWGIPLTDKLIF
TGTGCCATTTACTGGGGGATACCGCTTACCGATAAACTCATCTTT
>TRDJ3|17|.|TRDV2|medium-sized
CACDTVGTQRDTRQMFF
TGTGCCTGTGACACCGTTGGGACTCAGAGGGACACCCGACAGATGTTTTTC
>TRDJ2|16|TRDD3|TRDV2|few
CACDTVLGDLTAQLFF
TGTGCCTGTGACACCGTACTGGGGGATTTGACAGCACAACTCTTCTTT
>TRDJ3|20|TRDD3|TRDV2|few
CACDTVLGDTREWDTRQMFF
TGTGCCTGTGACACCGTACTGGGGGATACGCGAGAATGGGACACCCGACAGATGTTTTTC
>TRDJ3|21|TRDD3|TRDV2|few
CACDTAGGYGGGSWDTRQMFF
TGTGCCTGTGACACCGCTGGGGGATACGGGGGAGGCTCCTGGGACACCCGACAGATGTTTTTC
>TRDJ3|19|TRDD3|TRDV2|medium-sized
CACDTLLGASSWDTRQMFF
TGTGCCTGTGACACCTTACTGGGGGCAAGCTCCTGGGACACCCGACAGATGTTTTTC
>TRDJ3|19|TRDD3|TRDV2|.
CACDTVLGACSWDTRQMFF
TGTGCCTGTGACACCGTACTGGGGGCCTGCTCCTGGGACACCCGACAGATGTTTTTC
>TRDJ2|19|TRDD3|TRDV2|medium-sized
CACDTVVGGYRPLTARLFF
TGTGCCTGTGACACCGTAGTAGGGGGATACCGCCCTCTGACAGCACGACTCTTCTTT
>TRDJ2|19|TRDD3|TRDV2|medium-sized
CACDTVVGGYRPLTAQLFF
TGTGCCTGTGACACCGTAGTAGGGGGATACCGCCCTCTGACAGCACAACTCTTCTTT
>TRDJ3|22|TRDD3|TRDV2|medium-sized
CACDTGWTGGEPAAWDTRQMFF
TGTGCCTGTGACACCGGTTGGACTGGGGGAGAACCTGCCGCCTGGGACACCCGACAGATGTTTTTC
>TRDJ3|18|TRDD3|TRDV2|medium-sized
CACDLLGASSWDTRQMFF
TGTGCCTGTGACCTACTGGGGGCCTCCTCCTGGGACACCCGACAGATGTTTTTC
>TRDJ2|20|TRDD3|TRDV2|few
CACDSLLGDKSLSLTAQLFF
TGTGCCTGTGACTCCCTACTGGGGGATAAAAGCCTTTCTTTGACAGCACAACTCTTCTTT
>TRDJ3|20|TRDD3|TRDV2|large
CACDSVLGDTSSWDTRQMFF
TGTGCCTGTGACAGCGTACTGGGGGATACAAGCTCCTGGGACACCCGACAGATGTTTTTC
>TRDJ3|23|TRDD3|TRDV2|medium-sized
CACDTVVGLGDRTRSWDTRQMFF
TGTGCCTGTGACACCGTTGTCGGGCTGGGGGATAGGACACGCTCCTGGGACACCCGACAGATGTTTTTC
>TRDJ2|19|TRDD3|TRDV2|few
CARDTMGGYGEGLTAQLFF
TGTGCCCGTGACACCATGGGGGGATACGGAGAGGGTTTGACAGCACAACTCTTCTTT
>TRDJ3|19|TRDD3|TRDV2|few
CACDTLGDTYSWDTRQMFF
TGTGCCTGTGACACCCTGGGGGATACCTACTCCTGGGACACCCGACAGATGTTTTTC
>TRDJ3|19|TRDD3|TRDV2|.
CACGSTGGLSSWDTRQMFF
TGTGCCTGCGGCAGTACTGGGGGCCTAAGCTCCTGGGACACCCGACAGATGTTTTTC
>TRDJ3|21|TRDD3|TRDV2|few
CACDTVLLGDTNAWDTRQMFF
TGTGCCTGTGACACCGTCTTACTGGGGGATACCAACGCCTGGGACACCCGACAGATGTTTTTC
>TRDJ3|22|TRDD3|TRDV2|medium-sized
CACDTLSSTGGLSSWDTRQMFF
TGTGCCTGTGACACCCTATCCTCAACTGGGGGCCTAAGCTCCTGGGACACCCGACAGATGTTTTTC
>TRDJ3|19|.|TRDV2|large
CACDTGESIASWDTRQMFF
TGTGCCTGTGACACCGGGGAAAGCATTGCCTCCTGGGACACCCGACAGATGTTTTTC
>TRDJ3|18|.|TRDV2|medium-sized
CACDTGTSSSWDTRQMFF
TGTGCCTGTGACACGGGGACCTCCAGCTCCTGGGACACCCGACAGATGTTTTTC
>TRDJ3|16|TRDD3|TRDV2|medium-sized
CACDVLGDWDTRQMFF
TGTGCCTGTGACGTACTGGGGGATTGGGACACCCGACAGATGTTTTTC
>TRDJ3|18|TRDD3|TRDV2|medium-sized
CACDTLGDSSWDTRQMFF
TGTGCCTGTGACACCCTGGGGGATAGCTCCTGGGACACCCGACAGATGTTTTTC
>TRDJ3|18|.|TRDV2|medium-sized
CACDTVGLSSWDTRQMFF
TGTGCCTGTGACACGGTGGGTCTAAGCTCCTGGGACACCCGACAGATGTTTTTC
>TRDJ3|18|.|TRDV2|medium-sized
CACDTVWGIFWDTRQMFF
.
>TRDJ1|22|.|TRDV1|medium-sized
CALGELGVGQYSEGTYTDKLIF
TGTGCTCTTGGGGAACTAGGGGTTGGGCAATATAGTGAGGGGACGTACACCGATAAACTCATCTTT
>TRDJ3|18|.|TRDV2|.
CACDTGGLSSWDTRQMFF
TGTGCCTGTGACACTGGGGGCCTAAGCTCCTGGGACACCCGACAGATGTTTTTC
>TRDJ3|18|TRDD3|TRDV2|medium-sized
CACDILGDKSWDTRQMFF
TGTGCCTGTGACATACTGGGGGATAAATCCTGGGACACCCGACAGATGTTTTTC
>TRDJ3|18|TRDD3|TRDV2|medium-sized
CACDLLGVSSWDTRQMFF
TGTGCCTGTGATCTACTGGGGGTTAGCTCCTGGGACACCCGACAGATGTTTTTC